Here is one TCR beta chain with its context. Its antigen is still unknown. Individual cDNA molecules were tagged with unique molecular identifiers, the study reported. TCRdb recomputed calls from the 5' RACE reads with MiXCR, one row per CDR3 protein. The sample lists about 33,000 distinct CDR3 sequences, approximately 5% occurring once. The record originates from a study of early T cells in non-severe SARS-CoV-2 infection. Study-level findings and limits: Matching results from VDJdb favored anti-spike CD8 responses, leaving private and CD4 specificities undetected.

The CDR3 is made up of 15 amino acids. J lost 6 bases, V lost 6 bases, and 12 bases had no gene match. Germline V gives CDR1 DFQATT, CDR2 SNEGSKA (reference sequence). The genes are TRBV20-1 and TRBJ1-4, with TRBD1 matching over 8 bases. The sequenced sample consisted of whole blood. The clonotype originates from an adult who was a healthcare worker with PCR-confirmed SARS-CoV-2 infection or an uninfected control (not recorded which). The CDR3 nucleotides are TGCAGTGCCACCCCTCTGGACAGGGCGGATGAAAAACTGTTTTTT. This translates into CSATPLDRADEKLFF.